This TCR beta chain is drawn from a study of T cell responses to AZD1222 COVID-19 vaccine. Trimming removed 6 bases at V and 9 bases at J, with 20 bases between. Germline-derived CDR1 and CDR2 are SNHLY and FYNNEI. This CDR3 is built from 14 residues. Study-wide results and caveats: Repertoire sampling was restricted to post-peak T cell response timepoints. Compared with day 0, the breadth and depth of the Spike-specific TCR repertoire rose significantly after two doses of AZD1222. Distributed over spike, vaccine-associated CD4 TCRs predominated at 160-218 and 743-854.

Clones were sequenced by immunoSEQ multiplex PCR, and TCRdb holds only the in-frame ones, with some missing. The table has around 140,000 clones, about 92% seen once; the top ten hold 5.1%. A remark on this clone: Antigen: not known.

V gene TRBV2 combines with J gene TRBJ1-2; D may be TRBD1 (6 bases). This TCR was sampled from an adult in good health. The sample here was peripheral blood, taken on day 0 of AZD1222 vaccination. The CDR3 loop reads CASRGQGTDYSYTF. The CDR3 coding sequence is TGTGCCAGCAGGGGGCAGGGGACGGATTACAGCTACACCTTC.